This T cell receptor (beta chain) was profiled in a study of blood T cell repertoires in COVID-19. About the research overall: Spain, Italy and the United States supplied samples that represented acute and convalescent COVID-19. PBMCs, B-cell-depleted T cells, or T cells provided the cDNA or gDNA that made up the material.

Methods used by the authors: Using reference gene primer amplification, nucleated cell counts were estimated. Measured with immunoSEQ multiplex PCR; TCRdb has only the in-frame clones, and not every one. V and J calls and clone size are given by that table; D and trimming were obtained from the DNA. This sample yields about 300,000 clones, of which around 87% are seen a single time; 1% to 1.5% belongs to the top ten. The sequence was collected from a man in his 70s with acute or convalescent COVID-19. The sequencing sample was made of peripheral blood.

The chain's CDR3 is CASSIRRLTESTEAFF. CDR3 nucleotides: TGTGCCAGCAGCATCCGCCGATTGACAGAGAGTACTGAAGCTTTCTTT. V gene TRBV21-1 combines with J gene TRBJ1-1; the table's D call TRBD1 went unverified against the DNA. TRBV21-1 is reported as a pseudogene. The CDR3 contains 16 residues.